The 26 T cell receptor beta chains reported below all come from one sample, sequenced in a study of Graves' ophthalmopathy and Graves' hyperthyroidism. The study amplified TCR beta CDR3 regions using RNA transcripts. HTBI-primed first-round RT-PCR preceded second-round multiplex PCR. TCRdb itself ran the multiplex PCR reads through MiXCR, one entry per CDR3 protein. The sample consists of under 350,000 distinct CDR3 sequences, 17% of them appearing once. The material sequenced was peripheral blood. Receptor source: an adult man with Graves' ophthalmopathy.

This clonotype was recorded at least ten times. The CDR3 region has the DNA TGTGCCAGCAGTTACCGAGGCAGGGACGGCTACACCTTC. It specifies CASSYRGRDGYTF. This chain links TRBV6-2 or TRBV6-3 with TRBJ1-2; maybe TRBD1 (5 bases). This CDR3 region has 13 residues. With 2 bases removed from V and 8 bases from J, the gap between germline ends came to 12 bases. Germline CDR1 MNHEY, CDR2 SVGEGT.

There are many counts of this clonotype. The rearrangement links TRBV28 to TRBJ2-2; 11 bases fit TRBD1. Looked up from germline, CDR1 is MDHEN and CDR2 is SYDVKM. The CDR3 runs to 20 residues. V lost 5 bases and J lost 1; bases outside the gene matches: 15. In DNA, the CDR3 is TGTGCCAGCAGTACTCAATCCCTCAGGGACAGGGGGATGAACACCGGGGAGCTGTTTTTT. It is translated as CASSTQSLRDRGMNTGELFF.

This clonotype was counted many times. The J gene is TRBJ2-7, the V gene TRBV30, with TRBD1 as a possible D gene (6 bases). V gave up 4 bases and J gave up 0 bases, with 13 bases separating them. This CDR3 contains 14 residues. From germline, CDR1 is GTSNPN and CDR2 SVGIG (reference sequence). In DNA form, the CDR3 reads TGTGCCTGGACGAAACGCAGGGGCTCCTACGAGCAGTACTTC. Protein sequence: CAWTKRRGSYEQYF.

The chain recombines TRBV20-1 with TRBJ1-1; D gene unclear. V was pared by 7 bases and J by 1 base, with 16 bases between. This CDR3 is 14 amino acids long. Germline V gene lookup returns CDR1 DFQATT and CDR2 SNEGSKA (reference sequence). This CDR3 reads CSGRGGRKNTEAFF. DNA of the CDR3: TGCAGTGGGAGAGGTGGGCGGAAGAACACTGAAGCTTTCTTT.

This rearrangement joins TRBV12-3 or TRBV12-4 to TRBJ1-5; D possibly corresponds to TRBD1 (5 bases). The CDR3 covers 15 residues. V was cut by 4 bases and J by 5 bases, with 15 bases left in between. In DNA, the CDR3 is TGTGCCAGCAGTTCAAGACAGAGCTTTGATCAGCCCCAGCATTTT. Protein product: CASSSRQSFDQPQHF.

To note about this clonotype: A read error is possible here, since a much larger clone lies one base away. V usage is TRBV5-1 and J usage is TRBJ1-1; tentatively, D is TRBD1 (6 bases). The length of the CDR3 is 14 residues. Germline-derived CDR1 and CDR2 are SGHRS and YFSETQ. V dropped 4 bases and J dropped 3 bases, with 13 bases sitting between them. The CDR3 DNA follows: TGCGCCAGCAGCATGACAGAGGGGGACACTGAAGCTTTCTTT. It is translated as CASSMTEGDTEAFF. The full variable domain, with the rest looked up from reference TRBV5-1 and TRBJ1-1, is KAGVTQTPRYLIKTRGQQVTLSCSPISGHRSVSWYQQTPGQGLQFLFEYFSETQRNKGNFPGRFSGRQFSNSRSEMNVSTLELGDSALYLCASSMTEGDTEAFFGQGTRLTVV.

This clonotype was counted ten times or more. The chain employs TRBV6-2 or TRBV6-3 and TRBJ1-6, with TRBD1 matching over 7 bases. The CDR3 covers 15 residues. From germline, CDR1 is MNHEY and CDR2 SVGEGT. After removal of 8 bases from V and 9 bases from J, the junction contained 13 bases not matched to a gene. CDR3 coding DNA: TGTGCCAGCGGACCTAACAGGGGCTTCGGTTCACCCCTCCACTTT. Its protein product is CASGPNRGFGSPLHF.

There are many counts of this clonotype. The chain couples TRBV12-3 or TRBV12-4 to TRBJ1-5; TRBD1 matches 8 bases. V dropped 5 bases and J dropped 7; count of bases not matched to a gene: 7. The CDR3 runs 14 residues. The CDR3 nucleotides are TGTGCCAGCAGTAAAGGGACAGGTGGACAGCCCCAGCATTTT. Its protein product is CASSKGTGGQPQHF.

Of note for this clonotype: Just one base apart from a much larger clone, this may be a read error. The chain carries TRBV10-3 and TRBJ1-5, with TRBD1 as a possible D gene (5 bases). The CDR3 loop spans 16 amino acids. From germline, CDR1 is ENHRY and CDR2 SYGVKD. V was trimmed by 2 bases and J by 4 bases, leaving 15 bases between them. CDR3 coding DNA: TGTGCCATCAGTGAGAGAGGGTCACAGGTTAATCAGCCCCAGCATTTT. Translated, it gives CAISERGSQVNQPQHF.

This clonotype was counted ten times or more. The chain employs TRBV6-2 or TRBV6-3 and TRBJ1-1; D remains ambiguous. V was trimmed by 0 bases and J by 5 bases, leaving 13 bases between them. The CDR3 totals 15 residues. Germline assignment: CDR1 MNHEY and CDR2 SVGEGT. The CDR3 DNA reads TGTGCCAGCAGTTACTCGAAGGAGTCAAAAACTGAAGCTTTCTTT. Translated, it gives CASSYSKESKTEAFF.

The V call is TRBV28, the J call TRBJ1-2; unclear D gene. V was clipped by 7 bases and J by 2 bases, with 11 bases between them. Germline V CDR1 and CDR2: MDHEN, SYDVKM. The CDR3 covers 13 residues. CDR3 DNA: TGTGCCAGCACCCACGGAACCAACTATGGCTACACCTTC. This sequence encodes CASTHGTNYGYTF.

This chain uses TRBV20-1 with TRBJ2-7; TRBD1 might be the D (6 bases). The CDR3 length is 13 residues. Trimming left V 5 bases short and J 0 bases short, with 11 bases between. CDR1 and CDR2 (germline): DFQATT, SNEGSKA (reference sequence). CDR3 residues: CSAGRGSSYEQYF. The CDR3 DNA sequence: TGCAGTGCTGGAAGGGGGAGCTCCTACGAGCAGTACTTC.

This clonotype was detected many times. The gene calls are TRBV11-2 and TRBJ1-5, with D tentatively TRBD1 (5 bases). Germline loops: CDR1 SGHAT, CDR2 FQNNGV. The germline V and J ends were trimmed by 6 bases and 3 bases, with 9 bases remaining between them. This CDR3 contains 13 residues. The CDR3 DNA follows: TGTGCCAGCAGTCCAGGGTTCAATCAGCCCCAGCATTTT. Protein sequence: CASSPGFNQPQHF. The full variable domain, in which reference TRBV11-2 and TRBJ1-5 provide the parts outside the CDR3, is EAGVAQSPRYKIIEKRQSVAFWCNPISGHATLYWYQQILGQGPKLLIQFQNNGVVDDSQLPKDRFSAERLKGVDSTLKIQPAKLEDSAVYLCASSPGFNQPQHFGDGTRLSIL.

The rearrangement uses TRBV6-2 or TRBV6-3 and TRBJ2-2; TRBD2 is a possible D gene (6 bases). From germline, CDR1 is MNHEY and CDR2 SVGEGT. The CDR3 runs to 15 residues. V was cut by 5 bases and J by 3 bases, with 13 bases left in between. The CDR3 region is CASSLGSRDTGELFF. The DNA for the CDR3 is TGTGCCAGCAGTCTCGGGAGCCGGGACACCGGGGAGCTGTTTTTT.

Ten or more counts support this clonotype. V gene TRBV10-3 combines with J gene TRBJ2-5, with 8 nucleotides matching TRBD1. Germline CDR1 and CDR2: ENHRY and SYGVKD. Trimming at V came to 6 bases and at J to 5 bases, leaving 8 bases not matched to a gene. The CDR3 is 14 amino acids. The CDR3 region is CAISLGQEGETQYF. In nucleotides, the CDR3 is TGTGCCATCAGCCTGGGACAGGAAGGGGAGACCCAGTACTTC.

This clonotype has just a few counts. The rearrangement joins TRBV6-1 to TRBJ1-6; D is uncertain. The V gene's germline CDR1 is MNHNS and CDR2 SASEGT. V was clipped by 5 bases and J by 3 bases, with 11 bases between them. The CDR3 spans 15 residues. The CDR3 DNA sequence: TGTGCCAGCAGTCCTGGACCGGACTATAATTCACCCCTCCACTTT. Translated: CASSPGPDYNSPLHF.

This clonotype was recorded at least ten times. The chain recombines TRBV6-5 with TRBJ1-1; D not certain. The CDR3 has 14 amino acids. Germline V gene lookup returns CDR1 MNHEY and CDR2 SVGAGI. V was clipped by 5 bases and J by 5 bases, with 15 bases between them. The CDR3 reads CASSIGGPGTEAFF. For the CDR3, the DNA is TGTGCCAGCAGTATTGGTGGGCCCGGAACTGAAGCTTTCTTT.

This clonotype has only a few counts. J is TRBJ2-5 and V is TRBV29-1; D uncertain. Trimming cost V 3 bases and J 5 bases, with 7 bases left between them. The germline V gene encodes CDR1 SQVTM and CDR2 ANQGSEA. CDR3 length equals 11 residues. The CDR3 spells CSVDSGETQYF. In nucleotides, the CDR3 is TGCAGCGTTGATTCCGGGGAGACCCAGTACTTC.

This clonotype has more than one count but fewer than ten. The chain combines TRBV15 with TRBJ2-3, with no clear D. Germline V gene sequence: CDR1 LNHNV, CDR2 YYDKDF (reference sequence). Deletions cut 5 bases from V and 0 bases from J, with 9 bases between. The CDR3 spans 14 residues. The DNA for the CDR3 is TGTGCCACCAGCGTGGGGTCTAGCACAGATACGCAGTATTTT. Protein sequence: CATSVGSSTDTQYF. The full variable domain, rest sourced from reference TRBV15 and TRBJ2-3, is DAMVIQNPRYQVTQFGKPVTLSCSQTLNHNVMYWYQQKSSQAPKLLFHYYDKDFNNEADTPDNFQSRRPNTSFCFLDIRSPGLGDTAMYLCATSVGSSTDTQYFGPGTRLTVL.

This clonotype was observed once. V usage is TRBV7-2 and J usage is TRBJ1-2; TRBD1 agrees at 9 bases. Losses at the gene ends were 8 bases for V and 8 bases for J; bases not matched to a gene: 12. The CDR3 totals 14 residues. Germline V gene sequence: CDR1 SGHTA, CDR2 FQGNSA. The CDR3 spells CASVNRGRVGGYTF. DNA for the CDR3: TGTGCCAGCGTAAACAGGGGGCGCGTAGGAGGCTACACCTTC.

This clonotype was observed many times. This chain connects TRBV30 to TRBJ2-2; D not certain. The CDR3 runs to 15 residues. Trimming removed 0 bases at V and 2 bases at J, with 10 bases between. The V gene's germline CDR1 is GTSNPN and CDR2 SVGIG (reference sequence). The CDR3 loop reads CAWSVTGFNTGELFF. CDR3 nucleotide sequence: TGTGCCTGGAGTGTCACGGGTTTCAACACCGGGGAGCTGTTTTTT. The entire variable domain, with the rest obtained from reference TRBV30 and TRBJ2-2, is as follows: SQTIHQWPATLVQPVGSPLSLECTVEGTSNPNLYWYRQAAGRGLQLLFYSVGIGQISSEVPQNLSASRPQDRQFILSSKKLLLSDSGFYLCAWSVTGFNTGELFFGEGSRLTVL.

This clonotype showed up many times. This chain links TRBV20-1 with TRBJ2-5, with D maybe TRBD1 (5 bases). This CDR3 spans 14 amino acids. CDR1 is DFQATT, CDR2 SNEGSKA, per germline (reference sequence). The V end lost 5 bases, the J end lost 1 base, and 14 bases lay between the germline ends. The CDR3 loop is CSASRARVQETQYF. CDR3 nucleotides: TGCAGTGCTTCTAGAGCCAGGGTCCAAGAGACCCAGTACTTC.

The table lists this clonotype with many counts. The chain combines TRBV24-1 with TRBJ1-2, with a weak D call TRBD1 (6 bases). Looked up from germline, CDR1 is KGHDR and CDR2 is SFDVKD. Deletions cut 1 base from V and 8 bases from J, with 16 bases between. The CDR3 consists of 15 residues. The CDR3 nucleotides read TGTGCCACCAGTGATTTCAAACAGGGAGGTGAAGGCTACACCTTC. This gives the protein CATSDFKQGGEGYTF.

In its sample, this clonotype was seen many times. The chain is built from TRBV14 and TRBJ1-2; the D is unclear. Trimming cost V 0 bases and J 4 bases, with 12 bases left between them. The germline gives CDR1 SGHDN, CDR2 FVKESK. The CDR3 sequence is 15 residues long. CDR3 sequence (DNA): TGTGCCAGCAGCCAAGATATTGGTGGCAGCTATGGCTACACCTTC. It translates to CASSQDIGGSYGYTF.

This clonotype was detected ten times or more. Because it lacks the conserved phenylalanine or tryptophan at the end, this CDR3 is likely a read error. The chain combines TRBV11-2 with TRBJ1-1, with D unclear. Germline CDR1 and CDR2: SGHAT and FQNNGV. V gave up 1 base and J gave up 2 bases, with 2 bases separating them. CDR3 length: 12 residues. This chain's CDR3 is CASSLANTEAFL. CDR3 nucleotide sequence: TGTGCCAGCAGCTTAGCTAACACTGAAGCTTTCCTT.

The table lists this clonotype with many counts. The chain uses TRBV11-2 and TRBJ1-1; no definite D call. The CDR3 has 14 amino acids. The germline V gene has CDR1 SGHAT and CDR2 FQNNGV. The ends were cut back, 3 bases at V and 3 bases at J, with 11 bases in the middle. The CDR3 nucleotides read TGTGCCAGCAGCTTGGGCTGGTGGGACACTGAAGCTTTCTTT. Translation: CASSLGWWDTEAFF.